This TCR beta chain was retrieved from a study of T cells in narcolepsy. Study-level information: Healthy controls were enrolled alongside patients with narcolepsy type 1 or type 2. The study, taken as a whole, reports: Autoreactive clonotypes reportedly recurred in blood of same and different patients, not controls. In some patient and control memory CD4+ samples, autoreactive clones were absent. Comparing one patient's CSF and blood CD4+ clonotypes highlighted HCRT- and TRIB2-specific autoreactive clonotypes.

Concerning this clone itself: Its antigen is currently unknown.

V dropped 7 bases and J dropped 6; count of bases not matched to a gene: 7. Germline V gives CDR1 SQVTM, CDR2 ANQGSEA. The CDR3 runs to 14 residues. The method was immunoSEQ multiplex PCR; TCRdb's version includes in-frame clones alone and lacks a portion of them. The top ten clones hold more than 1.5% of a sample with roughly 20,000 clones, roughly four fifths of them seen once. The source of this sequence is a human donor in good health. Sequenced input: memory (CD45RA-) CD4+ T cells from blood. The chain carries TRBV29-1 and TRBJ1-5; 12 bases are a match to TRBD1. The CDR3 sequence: CSAGDRGQGQPQHF. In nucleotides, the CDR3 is TGCAGCGCTGGGGACAGGGGGCAGGGTCAGCCCCAGCATTTT. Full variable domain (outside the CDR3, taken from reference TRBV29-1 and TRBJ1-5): SAVISQKPSRDICQRGTSLTIQCQVDSQVTMMFWYRQQPGQSLTLIATANQGSEATYESGFVIDKFPISRPNLTFSTLTVSNMSPEDSSIYLCSAGDRGQGQPQHFGDGTRLSIL.